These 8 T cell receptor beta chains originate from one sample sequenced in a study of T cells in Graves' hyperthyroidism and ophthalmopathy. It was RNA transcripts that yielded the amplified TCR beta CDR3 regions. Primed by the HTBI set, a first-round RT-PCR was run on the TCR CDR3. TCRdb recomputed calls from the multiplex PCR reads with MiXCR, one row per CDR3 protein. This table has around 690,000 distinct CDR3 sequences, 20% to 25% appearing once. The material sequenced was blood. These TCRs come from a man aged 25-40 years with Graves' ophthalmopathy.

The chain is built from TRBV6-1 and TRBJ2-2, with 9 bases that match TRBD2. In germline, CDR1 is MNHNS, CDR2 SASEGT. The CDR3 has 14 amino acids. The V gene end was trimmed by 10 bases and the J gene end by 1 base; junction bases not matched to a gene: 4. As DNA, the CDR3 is TGTGCCACACTAGCGGGCATGAACACCGGGGAGCTGTTTTTT. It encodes CATLAGMNTGELFF.

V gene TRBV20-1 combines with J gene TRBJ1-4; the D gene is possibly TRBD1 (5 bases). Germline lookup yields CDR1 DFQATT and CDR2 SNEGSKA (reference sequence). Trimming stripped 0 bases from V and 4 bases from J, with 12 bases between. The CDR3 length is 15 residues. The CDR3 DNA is TGCAGTGCTAGAGATGGAAGGGACCGTAATGAAAAACTGTTTTTT. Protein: CSARDGRDRNEKLFF.

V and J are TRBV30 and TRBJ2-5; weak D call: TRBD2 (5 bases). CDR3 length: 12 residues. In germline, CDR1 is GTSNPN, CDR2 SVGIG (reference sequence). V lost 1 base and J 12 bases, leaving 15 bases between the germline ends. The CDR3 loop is CAWSAVTGRKYF. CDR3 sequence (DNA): TGTGCCTGGAGTGCAGTGACTGGGAGAAAGTACTTC.

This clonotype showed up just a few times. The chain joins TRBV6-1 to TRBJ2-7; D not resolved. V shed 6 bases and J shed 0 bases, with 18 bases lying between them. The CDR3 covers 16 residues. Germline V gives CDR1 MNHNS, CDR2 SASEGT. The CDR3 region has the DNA TGTGCCAGCAGCTCCGTCCGGACGGCGAGCTCCTACGAGCAGTACTTC. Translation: CASSSVRTASSYEQYF.

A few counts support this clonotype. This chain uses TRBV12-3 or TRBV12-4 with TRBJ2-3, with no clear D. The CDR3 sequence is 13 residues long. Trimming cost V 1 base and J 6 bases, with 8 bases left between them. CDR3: CASSLGSVDTQYF. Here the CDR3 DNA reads TGTGCCAGCAGTTTAGGAAGCGTCGATACGCAGTATTTT.

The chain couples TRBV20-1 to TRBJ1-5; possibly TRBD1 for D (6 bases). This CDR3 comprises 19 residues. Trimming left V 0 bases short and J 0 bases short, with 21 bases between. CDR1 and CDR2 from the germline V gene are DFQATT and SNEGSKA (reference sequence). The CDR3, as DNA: TGCAGTGCTAGAGAGTCGGGGGCTCAGGCTGTTAATAGCAATCAGCCCCAGCATTTT. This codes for CSARESGAQAVNSNQPQHF.

DNA for the CDR3: TGTGCCAGCAGTGAACGGGCAGAGAGCTCCTACGAGCAGTACTTC. Amino acids: CASSERAESSYEQYF. The chain is built from TRBV6-1 and TRBJ2-7; D is unclear. The CDR3 contains 15 residues. The germline CDR1 and CDR2 sequences are MNHNS and SASEGT. Trimming removed 2 bases at V and 0 bases at J, with 11 bases between.

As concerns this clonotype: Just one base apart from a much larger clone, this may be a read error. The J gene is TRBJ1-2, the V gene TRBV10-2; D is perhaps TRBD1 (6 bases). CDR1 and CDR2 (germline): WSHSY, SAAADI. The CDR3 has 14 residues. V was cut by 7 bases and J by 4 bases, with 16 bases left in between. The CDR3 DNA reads TGCGCCAGCACTTTCGGACAGACGAGCTATGGCTACACCTTC. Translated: CASTFGQTSYGYTF.